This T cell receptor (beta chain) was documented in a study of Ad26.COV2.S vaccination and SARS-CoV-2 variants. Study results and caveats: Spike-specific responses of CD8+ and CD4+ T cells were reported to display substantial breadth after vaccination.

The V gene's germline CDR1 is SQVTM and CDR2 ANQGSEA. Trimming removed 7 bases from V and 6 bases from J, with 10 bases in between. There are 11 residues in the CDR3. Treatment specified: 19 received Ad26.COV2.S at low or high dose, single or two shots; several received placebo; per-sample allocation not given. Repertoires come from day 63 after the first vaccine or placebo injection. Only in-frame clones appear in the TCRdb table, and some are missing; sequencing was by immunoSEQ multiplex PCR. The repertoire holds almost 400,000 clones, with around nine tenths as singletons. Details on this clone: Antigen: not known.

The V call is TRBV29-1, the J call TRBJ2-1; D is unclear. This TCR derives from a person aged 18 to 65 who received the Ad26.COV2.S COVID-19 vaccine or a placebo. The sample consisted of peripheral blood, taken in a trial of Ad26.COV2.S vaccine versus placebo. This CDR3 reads CSAPWGNEQFF. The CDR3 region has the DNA TGCAGCGCCCCTTGGGGCAATGAGCAGTTCTTC.